The sequence of this T cell receptor beta chain was determined in a study of control samples from healthy donors and cancer patients. The CDR3 contains 19 residues. Germline V gene data show CDR1 as LGHDT and CDR2 as YNNKEL (reference sequence). Germline trimming cut 0 bases from V and 7 bases from J; bases unmatched to any gene: 18. The repertoire was sequenced with immunoSEQ multiplex PCR; TCRdb's copy has only in-frame clones and lacks some. The sample has roughly 90,000 clones; about four fifths are singletons. The gene calls are TRBV3-1 (or the pseudogene TRBV3-2) and TRBJ2-1; 7 positions agree with TRBD2. This receptor was obtained from a woman aged 55-70 years in good health. The specimen was blood. The CDR3 loop is CASSQEVRLEGGPGNEQFF. The CDR3 region has the DNA TGTGCCAGCAGCCAAGAGGTTCGTTTAGAGGGAGGGCCGGGGAATGAGCAGTTCTTC.